The rows below give T cell receptor beta chains drawn from one sample of a study of T cells in Graves' hyperthyroidism and ophthalmopathy. In TCRdb, the multiplex PCR reads were re-called with MiXCR into one record per CDR3 protein. The profile shows about 700,000 distinct CDR3 sequences, 12% to 15% of them singletons. Sequenced input: blood. The source is a woman between 18 and 29 years old with Graves' hyperthyroidism. Both conserved end residues are part of each CDR3. Fields, in order: CDR3 length, V gene, J gene, CDR3 protein.

CDR3 length: 13
V gene: TRBV12-5
J gene: TRBJ2-2
CDR3 protein: CASGDDRSGELFF

CDR3 length: 14
V gene: TRBV20-1
J gene: TRBJ1-2
CDR3 protein: CSARGGRTGYGYTF

CDR3 length: 14
V gene: TRBV3-1
J gene: TRBJ1-4
CDR3 protein: CASSQRATAGKLFF

CDR3 length: 14
V gene: TRBV6-1
J gene: TRBJ1-1
CDR3 protein: CASRVFTWGTEAFF

CDR3 length: 20
V gene: TRBV5-1
J gene: TRBJ2-3
CDR3 protein: CASSLGLVAGEWSGTDTQYF

CDR3 length: 16
V gene: TRBV4-1
J gene: TRBJ2-7
CDR3 protein: CASSQDWSSGSYEQYF

CDR3 length: 16
V gene: TRBV19
J gene: TRBJ2-2
CDR3 protein: CASSIPGRWDTGELFF

CDR3 length: 15
V gene: TRBV7-2
J gene: TRBJ2-2
CDR3 protein: CASSLTTGITGELFF

CDR3 length: 14
V gene: TRBV11-2
J gene: TRBJ2-7
CDR3 protein: CASSLHPADYEQYF

CDR3 length: 16
V gene: TRBV24-1
J gene: TRBJ2-1
CDR3 protein: CATSDSYGRLYNEQFF

CDR3 length: 14
V gene: TRBV9
J gene: TRBJ1-6
CDR3 protein: CASSVETLNSPLHF

CDR3 length: 14
V gene: TRBV7-8
J gene: TRBJ1-5
CDR3 protein: CASSLLGGYQPQHF

CDR3 length: 13
V gene: TRBV29-1
J gene: TRBJ2-7
CDR3 protein: CSAADRLYYEQYF

CDR3 length: 16
V gene: TRBV27
J gene: TRBJ2-7
CDR3 protein: CASSLARGTSRYEQYF

CDR3 length: 13
V gene: TRBV3-1
J gene: TRBJ2-2
CDR3 protein: CASSFHGTGELFF

CDR3 length: 15
V gene: TRBV28
J gene: TRBJ1-6
CDR3 protein: CASSSRTGINSPLHF

CDR3 length: 15
V gene: TRBV29-1
J gene: TRBJ2-3
CDR3 protein: CSVVLGLAVTDTQYF

CDR3 length: 17
V gene: TRBV5-6
J gene: TRBJ1-2
CDR3 protein: CASSLGIPGQGDYGYTF

CDR3 length: 14
V gene: TRBV7-2
J gene: TRBJ1-5
CDR3 protein: CASSQDRAGQPQHF

CDR3 length: 16
V gene: TRBV6-1
J gene: TRBJ2-7
CDR3 protein: CASSEVGGLAGAQQYF

CDR3 length: 11
V gene: TRBV29-1
J gene: TRBJ2-1
CDR3 protein: CSVEGRVEQFF

CDR3 length: 15
V gene: TRBV28
J gene: TRBJ1-1
CDR3 protein: CASSPQTGTNTEAFF

CDR3 length: 11
V gene: TRBV2
J gene: TRBJ2-1
CDR3 protein: CASLTGTEQFF

CDR3 length: 16
V gene: TRBV30
J gene: TRBJ2-1
CDR3 protein: CAGRRTRPSIGNEQFF

CDR3 length: 14
V gene: TRBV12-3/TRBV12-4
J gene: TRBJ1-1
CDR3 protein: CASSLKTLNTEAFF

CDR3 length: 15
V gene: TRBV30
J gene: TRBJ1-5
CDR3 protein: CAWAGTGSSNQPQHF

CDR3 length: 16
V gene: TRBV7-8
J gene: TRBJ1-5
CDR3 protein: CASSLAPALGNQPQHF

CDR3 length: 12
V gene: TRBV30
J gene: TRBJ2-7
CDR3 protein: CTWSVSPYEQYF

CDR3 length: 15
V gene: TRBV6-6
J gene: TRBJ2-4
CDR3 protein: CASSYLPGTKNIQYF

CDR3 length: 16
V gene: TRBV28
J gene: TRBJ2-7
CDR3 protein: CASSFRTSGRAYEQYF

CDR3 length: 16
V gene: TRBV5-4
J gene: TRBJ2-1
CDR3 protein: CASSPDLAGAYNEQFF

CDR3 length: 13
V gene: TRBV12-3/TRBV12-4
J gene: TRBJ1-2
CDR3 protein: CASSLGTGLGYTF

CDR3 length: 17
V gene: TRBV30
J gene: TRBJ2-3
CDR3 protein: CAWSPRWRDRGPDTQYF

CDR3 length: 13
V gene: TRBV20-1
J gene: TRBJ1-1
CDR3 protein: CSAPLEGYTEAFF

CDR3 length: 16
V gene: TRBV9
J gene: TRBJ2-5
CDR3 protein: CASSAGTGGGQETQYF

CDR3 length: 17
V gene: TRBV28
J gene: TRBJ1-5
CDR3 protein: CASTFLRTGNAWGPQHF

CDR3 length: 17
V gene: TRBV14
J gene: TRBJ1-2
CDR3 protein: CASSQRPGHEFNYGYTF

CDR3 length: 14
V gene: TRBV7-9
J gene: TRBJ1-1
CDR3 protein: CASSLGADGTEAFF

CDR3 length: 15
V gene: TRBV6-2/TRBV6-3
J gene: TRBJ2-5
CDR3 protein: CASRSDFTFQETQYF

CDR3 length: 16
V gene: TRBV6-1
J gene: TRBJ2-1
CDR3 protein: CASSTPSGSSYNEQFF

CDR3 length: 14
V gene: TRBV10-3
J gene: TRBJ1-5
CDR3 protein: CAISEQESNQPQHF

CDR3 length: 14
V gene: TRBV7-9
J gene: TRBJ1-1
CDR3 protein: CASSYGTGRSEAFF

CDR3 length: 17
V gene: TRBV6-2/TRBV6-3
J gene: TRBJ1-2
CDR3 protein: CASSYEDYRVANYGYTF

CDR3 length: 15
V gene: TRBV3-1
J gene: TRBJ2-2
CDR3 protein: CASSQALAGSRELFF

CDR3 length: 14
V gene: TRBV5-5
J gene: TRBJ2-7
CDR3 protein: CASSPLLLDREQYF

CDR3 length: 17
V gene: TRBV7-2
J gene: TRBJ2-7
CDR3 protein: CASSLQGRQLTPYEQYF

CDR3 length: 17
V gene: TRBV6-6
J gene: TRBJ2-1
CDR3 protein: CASSYSTGLISFNEQFF

CDR3 length: 15
V gene: TRBV19
J gene: TRBJ1-2
CDR3 protein: CASSIPPAGTYGYTF

CDR3 length: 15
V gene: TRBV11-3
J gene: TRBJ2-1
CDR3 protein: CASSLDSGRPNEQFF

CDR3 length: 12
V gene: TRBV2
J gene: TRBJ2-1
CDR3 protein: CATSLGNNEQFF

CDR3 length: 12
V gene: TRBV28
J gene: TRBJ1-6
CDR3 protein: CASSLFIQALHF

CDR3 length: 15
V gene: TRBV15
J gene: TRBJ2-1
CDR3 protein: CATSRELTRSHEQFF

CDR3 length: 13
V gene: TRBV20-1
J gene: TRBJ1-2
CDR3 protein: CSARPGEAYGYTF

CDR3 length: 13
V gene: TRBV7-9
J gene: TRBJ2-5
CDR3 protein: CASSLWTQETQYF

CDR3 length: 14
V gene: TRBV7-9
J gene: TRBJ2-7
CDR3 protein: CASSLALTRREQYF

CDR3 length: 15
V gene: TRBV13
J gene: TRBJ1-1
CDR3 protein: CASTLGTGSNTEAFF

CDR3 length: 13
V gene: TRBV20-1
J gene: TRBJ1-1
CDR3 protein: CSAEPQGSTEAFF